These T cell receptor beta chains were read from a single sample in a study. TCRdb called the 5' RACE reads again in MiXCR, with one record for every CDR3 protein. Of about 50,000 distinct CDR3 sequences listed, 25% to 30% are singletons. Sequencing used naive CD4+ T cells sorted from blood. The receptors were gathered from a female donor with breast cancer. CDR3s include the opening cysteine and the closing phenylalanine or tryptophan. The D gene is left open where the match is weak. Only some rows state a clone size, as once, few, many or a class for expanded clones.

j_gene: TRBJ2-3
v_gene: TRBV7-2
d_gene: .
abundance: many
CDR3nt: TGTGCCAGCAGCACTAGGGCAGATACGCAGTATTTT
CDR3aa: CASSTRADTQYF

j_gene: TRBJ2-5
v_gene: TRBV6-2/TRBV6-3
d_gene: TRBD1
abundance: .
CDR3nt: TGTGCCAGCAGTTACTTAAGGACAGGGGATGAAGAGACCCAGTACTTC
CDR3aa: CASSYLRTGDEETQYF

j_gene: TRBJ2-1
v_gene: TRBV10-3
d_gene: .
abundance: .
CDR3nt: TGTGCCATCAGTGAGACTGGGGGGGCCAACAATGAGCAGTTCTTC
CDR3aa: CAISETGGANNEQFF

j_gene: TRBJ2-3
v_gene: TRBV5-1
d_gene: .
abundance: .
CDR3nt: TGCGCCAGAAGCACGGAACTACGCACAGATACGCAGTATTTT
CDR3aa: CARSTELRTDTQYF

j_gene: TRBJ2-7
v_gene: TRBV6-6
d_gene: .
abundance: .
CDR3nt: TGTGCCAGCAGTTACTCGGGGAGCCCGCTCGAGCAGTACTTC
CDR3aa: CASSYSGSPLEQYF

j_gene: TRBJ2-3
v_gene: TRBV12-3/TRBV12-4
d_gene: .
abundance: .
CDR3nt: TGTGCCAGCAGTAAGCCCTTTTATACGCAGTATTTT
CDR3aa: CASSKPFYTQYF

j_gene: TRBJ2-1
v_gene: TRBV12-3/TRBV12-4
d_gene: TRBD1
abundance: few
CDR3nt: TGTGCCAGCAGTTCCGGGACAGGGGACAATGAGCAGTTCTTC
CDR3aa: CASSSGTGDNEQFF

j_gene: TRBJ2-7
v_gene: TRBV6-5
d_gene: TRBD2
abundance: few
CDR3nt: TGTGCCAGCAGTTACGGACGGGAGGGCCCCTTATTGGATGAGCAGTACTTC
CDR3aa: CASSYGREGPLLDEQYF

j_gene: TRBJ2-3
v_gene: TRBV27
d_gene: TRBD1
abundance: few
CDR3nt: TGTGCCAGCAGTTTCGACAGGGAAGATACGCAGTATTTT
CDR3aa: CASSFDREDTQYF

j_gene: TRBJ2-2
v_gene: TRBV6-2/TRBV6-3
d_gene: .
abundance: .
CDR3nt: TGTGCCACCGGGGCAACGAACACCGGGGAGCTGTTTTTT
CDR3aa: CATGATNTGELFF

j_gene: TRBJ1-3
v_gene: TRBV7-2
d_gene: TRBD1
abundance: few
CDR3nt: TGTGCCAGCAGCCAAAGACAGGGCAGAAACACCATATATTTT
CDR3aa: CASSQRQGRNTIYF

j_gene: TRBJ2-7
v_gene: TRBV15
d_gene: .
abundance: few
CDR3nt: TGTGCCACCAGCATGTTGCCCCCACTACACTACGAGCAGTACTTC
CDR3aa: CATSMLPPLHYEQYF

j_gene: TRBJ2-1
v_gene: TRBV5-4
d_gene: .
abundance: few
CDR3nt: TGTGCCAGCAGACTGGACTCCTACAATGAGCAGTTCTTC
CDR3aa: CASRLDSYNEQFF

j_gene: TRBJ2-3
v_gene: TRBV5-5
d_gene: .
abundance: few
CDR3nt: TGTGCCAGCAGCTACAACACAGATACGCAGTATTTT
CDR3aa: CASSYNTDTQYF

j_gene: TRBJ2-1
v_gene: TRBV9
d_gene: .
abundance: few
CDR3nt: TGTGCCAGCAGCGTCACGGGAGTTGTTTACAATGAGCAGTTCTTC
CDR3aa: CASSVTGVVYNEQFF

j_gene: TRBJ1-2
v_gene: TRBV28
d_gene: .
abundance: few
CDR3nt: TGTGCCAGCACGCTTAGGTCTAACTATGGCTACACCTTC
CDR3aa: CASTLRSNYGYTF

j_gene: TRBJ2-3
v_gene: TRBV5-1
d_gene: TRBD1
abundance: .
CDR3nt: TGCGCCAGCAGAGACTCCAGGGGGACGCCGCAGTATTTT
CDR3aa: CASRDSRGTPQYF

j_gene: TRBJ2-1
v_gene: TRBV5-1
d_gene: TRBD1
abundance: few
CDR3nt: TGCGCCAGCAGTCCCCTCACCGGGACAGGTGGCTCTGAGCAGTTCTTC
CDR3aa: CASSPLTGTGGSEQFF

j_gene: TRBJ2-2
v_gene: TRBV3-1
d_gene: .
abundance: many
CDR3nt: TGTGCCAGCAGCCAACAGGGCGCCGGGGAGCTGTTTTTT
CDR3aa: CASSQQGAGELFF

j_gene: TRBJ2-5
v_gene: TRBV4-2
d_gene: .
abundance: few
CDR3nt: TGTGCCAGCAGCCAAGGCGCGACGAGCACGGAGGAGACCCAGTACTTC
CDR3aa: CASSQGATSTEETQYF

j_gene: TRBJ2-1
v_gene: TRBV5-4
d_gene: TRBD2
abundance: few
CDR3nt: TGTGCCAGCAGCCGTCCCGGGACTAGCGGGAGGGAGTTCTTC
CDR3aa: CASSRPGTSGREFF

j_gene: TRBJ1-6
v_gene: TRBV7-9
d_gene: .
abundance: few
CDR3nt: TGTGCCAGCACCCAGGATAATTCACCCCTCCACTTT
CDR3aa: CASTQDNSPLHF

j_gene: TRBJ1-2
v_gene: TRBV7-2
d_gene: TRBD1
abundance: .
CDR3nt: TGTGCCAGCAGCTTGGGGATCGAACAGGGGGCCCTCGTTTCTAACTATGGCTACACCTTC
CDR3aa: CASSLGIEQGALVSNYGYTF

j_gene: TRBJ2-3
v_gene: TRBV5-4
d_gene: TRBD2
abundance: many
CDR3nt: TGTGCCAGCAGCCCACGACTAGCGGGAGAGACAGATACGCAGTATTTT
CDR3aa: CASSPRLAGETDTQYF

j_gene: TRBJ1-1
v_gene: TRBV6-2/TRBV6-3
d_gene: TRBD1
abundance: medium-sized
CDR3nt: TGTGCCAGCAGCCGAACCACAGGGGGTGTTAAGAACACTGAAGCTTTCTTT
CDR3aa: CASSRTTGGVKNTEAFF

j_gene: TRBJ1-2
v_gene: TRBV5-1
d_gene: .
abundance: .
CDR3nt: TGCGCCAGCAGCTTGGCTGGTACAGGAGGTGGCTACACCTTC
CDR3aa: CASSLAGTGGGYTF

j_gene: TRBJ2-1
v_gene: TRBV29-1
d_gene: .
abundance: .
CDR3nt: TGCAGCGTTAGTAAGGGGAATGAGCAGTTCTTC
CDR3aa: CSVSKGNEQFF

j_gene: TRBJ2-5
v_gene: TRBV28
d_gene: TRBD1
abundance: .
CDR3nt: TGTGCCAGCAGTTTCCCCTTTGGACAGGGGGAGACCCAGTACTTC
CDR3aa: CASSFPFGQGETQYF

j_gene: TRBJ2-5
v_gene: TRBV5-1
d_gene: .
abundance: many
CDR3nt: TGCGCCAGCAGCTTGGACCAAGAGACCCAGTACTTC
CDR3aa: CASSLDQETQYF

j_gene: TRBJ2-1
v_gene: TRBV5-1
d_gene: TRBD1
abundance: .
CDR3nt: TGCGCCAGCAGCTCGGGACAGGGCACCTACAATGAGCAGTTCTTC
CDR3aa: CASSSGQGTYNEQFF

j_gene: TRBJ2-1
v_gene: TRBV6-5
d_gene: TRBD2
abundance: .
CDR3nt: TGTGCCAGCAGTTCCGGGACTAGTTTCGATGAGCAGTTCTTC
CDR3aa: CASSSGTSFDEQFF

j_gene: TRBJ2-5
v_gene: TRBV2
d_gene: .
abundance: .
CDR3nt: TGTGCCAGCAGTGAGGTGGAGGAGACCCAGTACTTC
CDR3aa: CASSEVEETQYF

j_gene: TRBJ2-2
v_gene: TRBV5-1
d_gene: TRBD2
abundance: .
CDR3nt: TGCGCCAGCAGTACCCTCACGCCCGGGACTAGATGGACCGGGGAGCTGTTTTTT
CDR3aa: CASSTLTPGTRWTGELFF

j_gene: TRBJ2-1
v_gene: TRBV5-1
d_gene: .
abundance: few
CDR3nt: TGCGCCAGCAGTTTCACACCACTAGTTATGAGAGACAATGAGCAGTTCTTC
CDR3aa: CASSFTPLVMRDNEQFF

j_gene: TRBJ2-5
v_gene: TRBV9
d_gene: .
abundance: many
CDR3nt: TGTGCCAGCAGTCAACAGGAAGAGACCCAGTACTTC
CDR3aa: CASSQQEETQYF

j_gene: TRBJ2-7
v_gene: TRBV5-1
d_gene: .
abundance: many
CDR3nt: TGCGCCAGCAGCCAAGGACGCTTATCTTCCTTCGCGCAGTACTTC
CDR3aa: CASSQGRLSSFAQYF